Included here is one TCR beta chain sequence, with context. These data belong to a study of blood T cell repertoires in COVID-19. Study-level information: The origin of the acute and convalescent COVID-19 samples was the United States, Italy and Spain. Sample material is recorded as cDNA or gDNA derived from T cells, B-cell-depleted T cells, or PBMCs.

Germline values: CDR1 MNHEY, CDR2 SVGAGI. CDR3 length equals 12 residues. V shed 0 bases, J shed 13 bases, and the junction held 3 bases outside the gene matches. The repertoire was sequenced with immunoSEQ multiplex PCR; TCRdb's copy has only in-frame clones and lacks some. The sample holds about 230,000 clones; about 90% are singletons and the top ten take about an eighth. The chain has TRBV6-5 and TRBJ2-1, with TRBD2 matching 7 bases. The sequenced sample consisted of peripheral blood. The TCR sequence derives from a woman aged 18-29 years who had recovered from COVID-19. This CDR3 reads CASSYSPTSQFF. The DNA for the CDR3 is TGTGCCAGCAGTTACTCCCCGACTAGCCAGTTCTTC.